The rows below give T cell receptor beta chains drawn from one sample of a study of Graves' ophthalmopathy and Graves' hyperthyroidism. Using its own MiXCR run on the multiplex PCR reads, TCRdb lists one record per CDR3 protein. The table shows about 1.2 million distinct CDR3 sequences, with 35% to 40% occurring only once. The material sequenced was peripheral blood or thyroid tissue (not recorded which). The receptors stem from an adult man with Graves' hyperthyroidism. Each CDR3 is given with its conserved first and last residue. Fields, in order: clone size, CDR3 length, J gene, D gene, V gene, CDR3 DNA, CDR3 protein. D genes are given only for firm matches. Clone size is stated in some rows and not others, as once, few, many or a class when expanded.

-,10,TRBJ1-1,-,TRBV7-9,TGTGCCATCGACCGGGACAAAGCTTTCTTT,CAIDRDKAFF
-,13,TRBJ1-6,-,TRBV30,TGTGCCTGGAGGAGCTCCTATAATTCACCCCTCCACTTT,CAWRSSYNSPLHF
-,16,TRBJ1-5,-,TRBV7-2,TGTGCCAGCAGCTTAGCCAAGGGGAATGGCAATCAGCCCCAGCATTTT,CASSLAKGNGNQPQHF
-,11,TRBJ1-3,-,TRBV29-1,TGCAGCGGTGACAGGGGAAACACCATATATTTT,CSGDRGNTIYF
many,15,TRBJ1-1,TRBD1,TRBV12-5,TGTGCTAGTGGTTTGGGCCGGGACAGGAACACTGAAGCTTTCTTT,CASGLGRDRNTEAFF
few,16,TRBJ1-3,-,TRBV29-1,TGCAGCGTTGAAGACCAGGGACCGTACTCTGGAAACACCATATATTTT,CSVEDQGPYSGNTIYF
many,19,TRBJ1-6,TRBD1,TRBV10-3,TGTGCCATCAGTGAACCAAAGACAGGGGGCCCACCCTATAATTCACCCCTCCACTTT,CAISEPKTGGPPYNSPLHF
-,15,TRBJ2-5,-,TRBV29-1,TGCAGCGTTGAAGATCCAGAGGGGGTGAAAGAGACCCAGCACTTC,CSVEDPEGVKETQHF
many,13,TRBJ2-7,TRBD1,TRBV20-1,TGCAGTGCTAGCGGGACAGCTCCCTACGAGCAGTACTTC,CSASGTAPYEQYF
once,12,TRBJ1-2,-,TRBV25-1,TGTGCTCCCCCGGGCCCACTCGGCGGCTACACCTTC,CAPPGPLGGYTF
-,14,TRBJ2-7,-,TRBV7-6,TGTGCCAGCAGCTTAGTACGCGGGCCCTACGAGCAGTACTTC,CASSLVRGPYEQYF
many,14,TRBJ1-3,-,TRBV7-8,TGTGCCAGCAGCCAACGGGACGCTGGAAACACCATATATTTT,CASSQRDAGNTIYF